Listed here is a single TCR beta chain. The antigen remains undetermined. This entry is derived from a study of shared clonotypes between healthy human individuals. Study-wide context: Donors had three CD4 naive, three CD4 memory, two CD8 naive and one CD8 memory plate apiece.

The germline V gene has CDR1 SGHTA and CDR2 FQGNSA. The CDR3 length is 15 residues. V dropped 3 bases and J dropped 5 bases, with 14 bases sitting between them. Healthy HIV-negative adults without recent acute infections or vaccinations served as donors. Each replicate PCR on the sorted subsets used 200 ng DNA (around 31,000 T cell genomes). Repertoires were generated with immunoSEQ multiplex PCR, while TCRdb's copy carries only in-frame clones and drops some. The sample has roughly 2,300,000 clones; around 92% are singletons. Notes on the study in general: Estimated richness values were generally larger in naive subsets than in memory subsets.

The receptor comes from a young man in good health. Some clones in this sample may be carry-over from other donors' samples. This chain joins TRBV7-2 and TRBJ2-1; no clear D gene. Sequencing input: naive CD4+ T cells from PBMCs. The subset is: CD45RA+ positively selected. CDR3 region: CASSFSRTPHNEQFF. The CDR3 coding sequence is TGTGCCAGCAGCTTCTCTAGAACCCCCCACAATGAGCAGTTCTTC.